Listed here are 23 T cell receptor beta chains from one sample, sequenced in a study of blood T cells in healthy people across ages. A sample-barcoded 5' primer and a J-beta primer mix were used in a second PCR of roughly 7 to 12 cycles. In TCRdb, the 5' RACE reads were re-called with MiXCR into one record per CDR3 protein. The sample lists roughly 1 million distinct CDR3 sequences, less than 25% occurring once. This sample also appeared in a second study, on T cells of mothers and their children.

The source material was blood. These receptors all stem from a girl aged 2 to 10 in good health.

V and J are TRBV28 and TRBJ2-2, with 11 bases aligning to TRBD2. The trim removed 5 bases at V and 6 bases at J, leaving 11 bases unmatched. From germline, CDR1 is MDHEN and CDR2 SYDVKM. This CDR3 contains 17 residues. The CDR3 nucleotides are TGTGCCAGCAGTCTTGGAGTAGCGGGAGGGCTACCCGGGGAGCTGTTTTTT. It specifies CASSLGVAGGLPGELFF.

This clonotype was seen only a few times. The V gene is TRBV11-1, the J gene TRBJ1-3, with 7 bases identical to TRBD1. V gave up 3 bases and J gave up 2 bases; unmatched junction bases: 22. The CDR3 consists of 21 residues. Germline values: CDR1 SGHAT, CDR2 FQDESV (reference sequence). CDR3 loop: CASSFPKGDRLPYTPGNTIYF. Written as DNA, the CDR3 is TGTGCCAGCAGCTTCCCGAAGGGGGACAGACTGCCCTATACTCCTGGAAACACCATATATTTT. Supplemented by reference TRBV11-1 and TRBJ1-3, the full variable domain reads EAEVAQSPRYKITEKSQAVAFWCDPISGHATLYWYRQILGQGPELLVQFQDESVVDDSQLPKDRFSAERLKGVDSTLKIQPAELGDSAMYLCASSFPKGDRLPYTPGNTIYFGEGSWLTVV.

This clonotype was observed a few times. This chain joins TRBV20-1 and TRBJ1-2; D uncertain. Trimming took 1 base from V and 3 from J, leaving 9 bases between them. The germline V gene has CDR1 DFQATT and CDR2 SNEGSKA (reference sequence). The CDR3 contains 13 residues. The CDR3: CSARAAVDYGYTF. CDR3 coding DNA: TGCAGTGCTAGAGCCGCGGTGGACTATGGCTACACCTTC.

The chain combines TRBV7-2 with TRBJ2-1, with D maybe TRBD2 (5 bases). Trimming shortened V by 0 bases and J by 8 bases, and 17 bases separated the two germline ends. The CDR3 has 16 residues. From germline, CDR1 is SGHTA and CDR2 FQGNSA. CDR3 bases: TGTGCCAGCAGCTTAGCTCGCTCTAGCTCTCTTGATGAGCAGTTCTTC. Translation: CASSLARSSSLDEQFF. The full variable domain, rest sourced from reference TRBV7-2 and TRBJ2-1, is GAGVSQSPSNKVTEKGKDVELRCDPISGHTALYWYRQSLGQGLEFLIYFQGNSAPDKSGLPSDRFSAERTGGSVSTLTIQRTQQEDSAVYLCASSLARSSSLDEQFFGPGTRLTVL.

This clonotype was counted between two and nine times. The V call is TRBV7-2, the J call TRBJ2-5; D gene unclear. TRBJ2-1 matches the DNA end more closely, so the J call is doubtful. The CDR3 sequence is 15 residues long. Germline lookup yields CDR1 SGHTA and CDR2 FQGNSA. In DNA form, the CDR3 reads TGTGCCAGCAGCTTAAGTTCCGGCAGCTACAATGAGCAGTTCTTC. Its protein product is CASSLSSGSYNEQFF.

This clonotype showed up just a few times. The rearrangement joins TRBV11-1 to TRBJ2-5; D call uncertain. CDR1 SGHAT and CDR2 FQDESV come from the germline V gene (reference sequence). This CDR3 region has 12 residues. Trimming took 3 bases from V and 5 from J, leaving 7 bases between them. The chain's CDR3 is CASSLIAETQYF. For the CDR3, the DNA is TGTGCCAGCAGCTTGATCGCGGAGACCCAGTACTTC.

This clonotype was found a few times. V gene TRBV20-1 combines with J gene TRBJ1-1; D gene unclear. This CDR3 has 14 amino acids. V was shortened by 0 bases and J by 1 base, with 9 bases between the two germline ends. CDR1 DFQATT and CDR2 SNEGSKA come from the germline V gene (reference sequence). CDR3 bases: TGCAGTGCTAGAGATGGGGTGGGGAACACTGAAGCTTTCTTT. Translation: CSARDGVGNTEAFF.

V gene TRBV20-1 combines with J gene TRBJ2-7; D gene uncertain. The V and J ends lost 2 bases and 5 bases respectively, with 19 bases between them. The germline gives CDR1 DFQATT, CDR2 SNEGSKA (reference sequence). This CDR3 has 15 residues. For the CDR3, the DNA is TGCAGTGCTAGAACACTCAGGCTTCGAATCCACGAGCAGTACTTC. Its protein product is CSARTLRLRIHEQYF.

The V call is TRBV4-2, the J call TRBJ1-2, with D hard to call. V was trimmed by 4 bases and J by 1 base, leaving 10 bases between them. This CDR3 is 14 amino acids long. In germline, CDR1 is LGHNA, CDR2 YNFKEQ. In nucleotides, the CDR3 is TGTGCCAGCAGCCCGACTGACAATAACTATGGCTACACCTTC. Amino acids: CASSPTDNNYGYTF.

This clonotype was recorded a few times. This chain uses TRBV28 with TRBJ1-2, with TRBD1 identical over 7 bases. The junction had 8 bases not matched to a gene; V was cut back by 5 bases and J by 8 bases. The CDR3 has 13 amino acids. CDR1 and CDR2 (germline): MDHEN, SYDVKM. CDR3 coding DNA: TGTGCCAGCAGTATTGACAGGGCAGAAGGCTACACCTTC. Translation gives CASSIDRAEGYTF.

This rearrangement joins TRBV6-5 to TRBJ1-6, with D maybe TRBD1 (5 bases). Per the germline V gene, CDR1 is MNHEY and CDR2 is SVGAGI. This CDR3 is 18 amino acids long. Trimming pared 3 bases from V and 0 bases from J, leaving 15 bases between. The CDR3 nucleotides read TGTGCCAGCAGTTATGAGGTCGGGGCCAGCTCCTATAATTCACCCCTCCACTTT. This codes for CASSYEVGASSYNSPLHF.

This clonotype occurred a few times. J is TRBJ2-5 and V is TRBV5-1, with D possibly called TRBD1 or TRBD2 (5 bases each). V gave up 5 bases and J gave up 1 base, with 15 bases separating them. Germline values: CDR1 SGHRS, CDR2 YFSETQ. This CDR3 region has 15 residues. The CDR3 sequence is CASRSAGTPQETQYF. CDR3 sequence (DNA): TGCGCCAGCAGAAGCGCCGGGACCCCCCAAGAGACCCAGTACTTC.

The V and J genes are TRBV12-3 or TRBV12-4 and TRBJ1-2, with 8 bases fitting TRBD1. The CDR3 is 12 residues long. Trimming cost V 6 bases and J 11 bases; bases outside gene matches: 8. CDR3 in DNA: TGTGCCAGCAGCTTGACAGGGGATAGATACACCTTC. Its protein is CASSLTGDRYTF.

This clonotype was picked up a small number of times. This chain joins TRBV28 and TRBJ2-5, with 12 positions matching TRBD2. TRBJ2-7 explains the end of the DNA better; the J call may be wrong. CDR1 is MDHEN and CDR2 is SYDVKM in the germline V gene. CDR3 length: 14 residues. The CDR3 region has the DNA TGTGCCAGCAATTTGGGGACTAGCGGGTACGAGCAGTACTTC. This codes for CASNLGTSGYEQYF.

The genes are TRBV13 and TRBJ2-5; D not certain. V was shortened by 5 bases and J by 1 base, with 14 bases between the two germline ends. There are 15 residues in the CDR3. Germline CDR1 reads PRHDT; CDR2 reads FYEKMQ (reference sequence). The CDR3 DNA is TGTGCCAGCAGCCCCCAAGGCGGTCCCCAAGAGACCCAGTACTTC. Its protein product is CASSPQGGPQETQYF.

A few counts support this clonotype. V is TRBV10-3 and J is TRBJ1-2; D may be TRBD1 (5 bases). Germline CDR1 reads ENHRY; CDR2 reads SYGVKD. The CDR3 is made up of 13 amino acids. V was pared by 0 bases and J by 13 bases, with 15 bases between. The CDR3 coding sequence is TGTGCCATCAGTGAGTCAGGAAAAGGGGTAGGCACCTTC. Translating gives CAISESGKGVGTF.

The chain links TRBV28 to TRBJ2-3, with 7 bases matching TRBD1. This CDR3 is 18 amino acids long. Trimming removed 8 bases from V and 2 bases from J; junction bases left unmatched: 19. Germline values: CDR1 MDHEN, CDR2 SYDVKM. CDR3 bases: TGTGCCAGCGGTGAACCTCCCGGGACAGCGAAACCCACAGATACGCAGTATTTT. This codes for CASGEPPGTAKPTDTQYF.

This chain joins TRBV2 and TRBJ2-7; 10 bases match TRBD2. The CDR3 sequence is 14 residues long. The junction had 3 bases not matched to a gene; V was cut back by 4 bases and J by 3 bases. CDR1 is SNHLY and CDR2 is FYNNEI in the germline V gene. CDR3 nucleotide sequence: TGTGCCAGCAGTGCCCTAGCGGGGGTCTACGAGCAGTACTTC. Its translation is CASSALAGVYEQYF. Variable domain in full (rest from reference TRBV2 and TRBJ2-7): EPEVTQTPSHQVTQMGQEVILRCVPISNHLYFYWYRQILGQKVEFLVSFYNNEISEKSEIFDDQFSVERPDGSNFTLKIRSTKLEDSAMYFCASSALAGVYEQYFGPGTRLTVT.

This clonotype was detected only a few times. The chain joins TRBV10-3 to TRBJ1-2; D remains ambiguous. The CDR3 covers 11 residues. CDR1 and CDR2 (germline): ENHRY, SYGVKD. Trimming shortened V by 6 bases and J by 2 bases, and 4 bases separated the two germline ends. The CDR3, as DNA: TGTGCCATCAGACAGAACTATGGCTACACCTTC. Its protein is CAIRQNYGYTF.

V is TRBV6-2 or TRBV6-3 and J is TRBJ2-5, with D tentatively TRBD2 (5 bases). From germline, CDR1 is MNHEY and CDR2 SVGEGT. This CDR3 has 12 amino acids. V was trimmed by 2 bases and J by 11 bases, leaving 12 bases between them. The CDR3: CASSYTAGGQYF. The DNA for the CDR3 is TGTGCCAGCAGTTACACGGCAGGCGGGCAGTACTTC.

The chain uses TRBV7-2 and TRBJ2-5; D gene uncertain. The J call is in doubt because the DNA end fits TRBJ2-1 better. Looked up from germline, CDR1 is SGHTA and CDR2 is FQGNSA. This CDR3 region has 13 residues. CDR3 sequence (DNA): TGTGCCAGCAGCATGGCGGATTACAATGAGCAGTTCTTC. Its translation: CASSMADYNEQFF.

This chain connects TRBV24-1 to TRBJ2-5; D is perhaps TRBD1 (5 bases). Germline V CDR1 and CDR2: KGHDR, SFDVKD. Trimming took 2 bases from V and 1 from J, leaving 10 bases between them. CDR3 length: 15 residues. The CDR3 nucleotides are TGTGCCACCAGTGATTCCCAGGGATCCCAAGAGACCCAGTACTTC. Protein product: CATSDSQGSQETQYF.

The table lists this clonotype with a few counts. The CDR3 nucleotides are TGCAGCGTTCTAAAATCGGGACAGGGAAGCGAGCAGTACTTC. Protein: CSVLKSGQGSEQYF. V gene TRBV29-1 combines with J gene TRBJ2-7; 9 bases are a match to TRBD1. V trimming: 5 bases; J trimming: 6 bases; junction bases outside the gene matches: 11. The CDR3 covers 14 residues. Germline V CDR1 and CDR2: SQVTM, ANQGSEA.